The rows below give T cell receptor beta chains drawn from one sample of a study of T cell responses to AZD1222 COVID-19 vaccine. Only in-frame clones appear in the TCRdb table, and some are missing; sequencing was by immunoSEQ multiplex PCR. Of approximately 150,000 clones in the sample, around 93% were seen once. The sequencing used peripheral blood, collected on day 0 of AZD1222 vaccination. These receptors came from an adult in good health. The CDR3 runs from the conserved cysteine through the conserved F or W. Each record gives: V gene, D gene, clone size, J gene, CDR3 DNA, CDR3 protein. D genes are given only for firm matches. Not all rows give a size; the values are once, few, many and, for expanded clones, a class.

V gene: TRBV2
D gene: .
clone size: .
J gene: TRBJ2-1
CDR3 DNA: TGTGCCAGCGGGCAGGGTTCCTACAATGAGCAGTTCTTC
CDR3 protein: CASGQGSYNEQFF

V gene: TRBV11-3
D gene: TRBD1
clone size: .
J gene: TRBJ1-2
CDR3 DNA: TGTGCCAGCAGCTCACGGGACAGGGAGACGAGCGGCTACACCTTC
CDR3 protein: CASSSRDRETSGYTF

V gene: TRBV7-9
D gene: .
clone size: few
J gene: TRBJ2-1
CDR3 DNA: TGTGCCAGCAGGGCGTTGGGGGAGCAGTTCTTC
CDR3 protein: CASRALGEQFF

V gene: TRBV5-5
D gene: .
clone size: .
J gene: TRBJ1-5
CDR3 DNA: TGTGCCAGCAGCTTAGGGTTTAGCAATCAGCCCCAGCATTTT
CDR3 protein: CASSLGFSNQPQHF

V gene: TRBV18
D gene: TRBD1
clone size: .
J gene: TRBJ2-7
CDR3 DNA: TGTGCCAGCTCACCCCGGGACAGGGAGTACGAGCAGTACTTC
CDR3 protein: CASSPRDREYEQYF

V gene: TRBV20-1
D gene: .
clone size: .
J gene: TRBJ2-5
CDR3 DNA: TGCAGTGCTAGGGGCGTGGAGACCCAGTACTTC
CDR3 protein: CSARGVETQYF

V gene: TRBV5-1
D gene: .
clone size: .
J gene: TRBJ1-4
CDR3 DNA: TGCGCCAGCAGCTTGGTTGGGCTCGCGGCTAATGAAAAACTGTTTTTT
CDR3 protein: CASSLVGLAANEKLFF

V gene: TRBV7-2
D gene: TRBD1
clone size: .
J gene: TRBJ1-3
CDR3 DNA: TGTGCCAGCAGCCCAGACAGGGGTACAGGAAACACCATATATTTT
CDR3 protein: CASSPDRGTGNTIYF

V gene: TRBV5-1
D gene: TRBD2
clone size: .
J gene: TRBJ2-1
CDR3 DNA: TGCGCCAGCAGCTTGGTTTTTAGCGGGGACTCCTACAATGAGCAGTTCTTC
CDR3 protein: CASSLVFSGDSYNEQFF

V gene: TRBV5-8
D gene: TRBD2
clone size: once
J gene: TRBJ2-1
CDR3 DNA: TGTGCCAGCAGCGCATTACGCGGGAGGTACAATGAGCAGTTCTTC
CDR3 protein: CASSALRGRYNEQFF

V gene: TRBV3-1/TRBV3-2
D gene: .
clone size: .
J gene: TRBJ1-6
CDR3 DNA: TGTGCCAGCAGCCAAGATTTACCACGGGGGGATTCACCCCTCCACTTT
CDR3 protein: CASSQDLPRGDSPLHF

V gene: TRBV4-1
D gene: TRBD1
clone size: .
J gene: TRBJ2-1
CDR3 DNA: TGCGCCAGCAGCCTTGGGACAGGGGTGGGTTACAATGAGCAGTTCTTC
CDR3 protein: CASSLGTGVGYNEQFF

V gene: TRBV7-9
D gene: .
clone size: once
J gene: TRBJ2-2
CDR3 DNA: TGTGCCAGCTCTCCCACCGGGGAGCTGTTTTTT
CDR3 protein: CASSPTGELFF

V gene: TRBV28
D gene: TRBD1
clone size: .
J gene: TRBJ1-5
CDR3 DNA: TGTGCCAGCAGTTTGTCCAGGGGGAGCCAGCCCCAGCATTTT
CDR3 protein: CASSLSRGSQPQHF

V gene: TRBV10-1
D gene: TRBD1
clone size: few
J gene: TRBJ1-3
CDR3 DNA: TGCGCCAGGACGACAGGGGGTGACTCTGGAAACACCATATATTTT
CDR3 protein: CARTTGGDSGNTIYF

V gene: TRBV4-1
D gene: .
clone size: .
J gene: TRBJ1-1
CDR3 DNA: TGCGCCAGCAGCCAACGGACAGCCTTAACTGAAGCTTTCTTT
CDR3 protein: CASSQRTALTEAFF

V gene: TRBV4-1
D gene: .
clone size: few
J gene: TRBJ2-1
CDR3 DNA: TGCGCCAGCAGCCAAGTGGGGACCAGAAACAATGAGCAGTTCTTC
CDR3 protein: CASSQVGTRNNEQFF

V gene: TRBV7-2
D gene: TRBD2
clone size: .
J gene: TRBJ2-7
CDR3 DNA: TGTGCCAGCAGCGCAGCTAGCGGAGGGCTGTACTACGAGCAGTACTTC
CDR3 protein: CASSAASGGLYYEQYF

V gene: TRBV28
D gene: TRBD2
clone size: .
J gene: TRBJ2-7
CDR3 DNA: TGTGCCAGCGGAGCGAGGGTGGCGGGGGCCTACGAGCAGTACTTC
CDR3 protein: CASGARVAGAYEQYF

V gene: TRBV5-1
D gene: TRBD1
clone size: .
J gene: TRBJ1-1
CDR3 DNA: TGCGCCAGCAGCCTACGCTCAGGGGGAGACACTGAAGCTTTCTTT
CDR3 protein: CASSLRSGGDTEAFF